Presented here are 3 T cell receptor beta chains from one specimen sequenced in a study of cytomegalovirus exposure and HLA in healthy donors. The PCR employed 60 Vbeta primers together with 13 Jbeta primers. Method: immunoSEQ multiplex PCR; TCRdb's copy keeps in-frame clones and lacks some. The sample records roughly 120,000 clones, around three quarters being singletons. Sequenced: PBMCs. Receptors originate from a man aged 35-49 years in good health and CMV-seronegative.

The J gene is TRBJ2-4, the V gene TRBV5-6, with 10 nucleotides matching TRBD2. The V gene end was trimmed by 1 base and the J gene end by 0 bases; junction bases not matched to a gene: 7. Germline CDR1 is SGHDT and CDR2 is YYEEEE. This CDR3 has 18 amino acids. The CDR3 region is CASSLRTSGSLAKNIQYF. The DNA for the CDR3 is TGTGCCAGCAGCTTGCGGACTAGCGGATCTCTAGCCAAAAACATTCAGTACTTC.

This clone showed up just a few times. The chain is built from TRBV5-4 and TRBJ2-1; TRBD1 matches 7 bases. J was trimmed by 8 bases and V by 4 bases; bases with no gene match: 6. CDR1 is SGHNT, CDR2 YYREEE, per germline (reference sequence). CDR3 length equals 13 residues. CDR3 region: CASSPDRWYEQFF. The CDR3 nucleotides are TGTGCCAGCAGCCCGGACAGGTGGTATGAGCAGTTCTTC.

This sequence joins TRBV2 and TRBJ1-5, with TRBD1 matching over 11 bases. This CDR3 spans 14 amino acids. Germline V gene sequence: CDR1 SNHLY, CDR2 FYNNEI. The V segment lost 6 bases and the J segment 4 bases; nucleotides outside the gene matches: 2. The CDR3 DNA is TGTGCCAGCAGCGGGACAGGGGGGAATCAGCCCCAGCATTTT. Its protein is CASSGTGGNQPQHF.